Listed here are 27 T cell receptor beta chains from one sample, sequenced in a study of T cell changes during pregnancy in multiple sclerosis. Generated by immunoSEQ multiplex PCR, the TCRdb table keeps only in-frame clones and is missing some. This sample has roughly 31,000 clones, with 85% to 95% found just once. This material consisted of CD4+ T cells from peripheral blood mononuclear cells, taken in the first trimester of pregnancy. These receptors were taken from a female donor with multiple sclerosis, enrolled in a pregnancy study.

The chain is built from TRBV7-2 and TRBJ2-1; no reliable D call. V was pared by 5 bases and J by 15 bases, with 14 bases between. From germline, CDR1 is SGHTA and CDR2 FQGNSA. This CDR3 region has 11 residues. In DNA, the CDR3 is TGTGCCAGCAGCCCCCGGGTCCCGCTGTTCTTC. This encodes CASSPRVPLFF.

This chain uses TRBV18 with TRBJ1-1; 7 bases are a match to TRBD1. In germline, CDR1 is KGHSH, CDR2 LQKENI. The CDR3 has 15 amino acids. With 3 bases clipped from V and 5 bases from J, the junction kept 9 bases outside the gene matches. The CDR3 loop reads CASSPWTGPGTEAFF. The CDR3 DNA follows: TGTGCCAGCTCACCGTGGACAGGACCGGGGACTGAAGCTTTCTTT.

The rearrangement links TRBV29-1 to TRBJ1-2; TRBD1 might be the D (6 bases). The germline V gene encodes CDR1 SQVTM and CDR2 ANQGSEA. Between the trimmed V and J ends, which lost 4 bases and 5 bases, there was a span of 11 bases. CDR3 size: 12 residues. CDR3 in DNA: TGCAGCGTTGGGGGGCTACCTTATGGCTACACCTTC. It codes for CSVGGLPYGYTF.

The rearrangement links TRBV7-2 to TRBJ2-1; 8 bases map to TRBD2. CDR3 length: 17 amino acids. From germline, CDR1 is SGHTA and CDR2 FQGNSA. Trimming cost V 1 base and J 5 bases; bases outside gene matches: 10. CDR3 residues: CASSLVYGGAGNNEQFF. The CDR3 DNA sequence: TGTGCCAGCAGCTTAGTGTACGGGGGGGCGGGGAACAATGAGCAGTTCTTC.

The chain joins TRBV29-1 to TRBJ1-1; maybe TRBD1 (5 bases). This CDR3 comprises 11 residues. The V gene lost 7 bases and the J gene lost 3 bases, with 9 bases spanning the gap. Germline CDR1 is SQVTM and CDR2 is ANQGSEA. CDR3 sequence: CSAQGYTEAFF. In DNA form, the CDR3 reads TGCAGCGCTCAGGGATACACTGAAGCTTTCTTT.

The J gene is TRBJ1-2, the V gene TRBV5-1, with 7 positions matching TRBD1. V gave up 0 bases and J gave up 2 bases; unmatched junction bases: 1. Germline CDR1 is SGHRS and CDR2 is YFSETQ. The CDR3 consists of 14 residues. The CDR3 spells CASSLDRGNYGYTF. The CDR3 DNA follows: TGCGCCAGCAGCTTGGACAGGGGCAACTATGGCTACACCTTC.

The chain couples TRBV5-1 to TRBJ1-1; tentative D call: TRBD1 (5 bases). Trimming left V 4 bases short and J 4 bases short, with 17 bases between. Germline CDR1 and CDR2: SGHRS and YFSETQ. The CDR3 length is 15 residues. CDR3 bases: TGCGCCAGCAGCCCGAACCCAGGACACCCCACTGAAGCTTTCTTT. This translates into CASSPNPGHPTEAFF.

Concerning this clone itself: Germline and junction disagree at one end, which may indicate a read error. The CDR3 DNA reads TGTGCTAGCAGCTTAGATAGGGGCTCTGAAGCTTTCTTT. This encodes CASSLDRGSEAFF. The chain links TRBV7-7 to TRBJ1-1; D is possibly TRBD1 (5 bases). Per the germline V gene, CDR1 is SSHAT and CDR2 is FNYEAQ (reference sequence). The CDR3 consists of 13 residues.

This clone was recorded once. This chain links TRBV13 with TRBJ2-7, with 7 bases matching TRBD1. The ends lost 5 bases at V and 7 bases at J; junction bases unmatched: 14. The CDR3 runs 15 residues. CDR1 and CDR2 from the germline V gene are PRHDT and FYEKMQ (reference sequence). CDR3 in DNA: TGTGCCAGCAGCCTCACCGGGACAGTACGTGTGGAGCAGTACTTC. Its translation: CASSLTGTVRVEQYF.

The J gene is TRBJ2-3, the V gene TRBV7-2; TRBD1 might be the D (6 bases). The germline V gene encodes CDR1 SGHTA and CDR2 FQGNSA. The CDR3 is 13 amino acids. Trimming took off 1 base at V and 7 bases at J, with 9 bases between the two ends. The CDR3 here is CASSLGQVYTQYF. As DNA, the CDR3 is TGTGCCAGCAGCTTAGGACAGGTATATACGCAGTATTTT.

The genes are TRBV9 and TRBJ1-2; 7 bases are a match to TRBD1. The CDR3 sequence is 13 residues long. CDR1 and CDR2 from the germline V gene are SGDLS and YYNGEE. Unmatched junction bases numbered 4, after V lost 4 bases and J lost 4 bases. In nucleotides, the CDR3 is TGTGCCAGCAGCAGACAGGGACTCTATGGCTACACCTTC. This codes for CASSRQGLYGYTF.

The chain employs TRBV4-3 and TRBJ2-7; TRBD1 matches at 7 bases. Trimming at V came to 3 bases and at J to 6 bases, leaving 5 bases not matched to a gene. This CDR3 spans 13 amino acids. From germline, CDR1 is LGHNA and CDR2 YSLEER. Here the CDR3 reads CASSHRTGVEQYF. CDR3 nucleotide sequence: TGCGCCAGCAGCCACCGCACAGGGGTCGAGCAGTACTTC.

J is TRBJ1-1 and V is TRBV28, with D maybe TRBD1 (5 bases). V was shortened by 4 bases and J by 3 bases, with 9 bases between the two germline ends. The CDR3 loop spans 13 amino acids. Germline V gene sequence: CDR1 MDHEN, CDR2 SYDVKM. The CDR3 DNA sequence: TGTGCCAGCAGTTCGGGCAGGGACACTGAAGCTTTCTTT. This codes for CASSSGRDTEAFF. The complete variable domain, with remaining parts taken from reference TRBV28 and TRBJ1-1, reads DVKVTQSSRYLVKRTGEKVFLECVQDMDHENMFWYRQDPGLGLRLIYFSYDVKMKEKGDIPEGYSVSREKKERFSLILESASTNQTSMYLCASSSGRDTEAFFGQGTRLTVV.

This chain uses TRBV21-1 with TRBJ1-2; the D segment call TRBD1 is taken from the table without a DNA check. TRBV21-1 is given as a pseudogene. CDR3 length equals 12 residues. CDR3 nucleotides: TGTGCCATCCTGAGACAGGGCTATGGCTACACCTTC. Its translation: CAILRQGYGYTF.

The chain employs TRBV7-9 and TRBJ2-5; D perhaps matches TRBD2 (6 bases). The V end was cut by 4 bases, the J end by 5 bases, with 14 bases between. CDR3 size: 14 residues. Germline values: CDR1 SEHNR, CDR2 FQNEAQ (reference sequence). CDR3 nucleotide sequence: TGTGCCAGCAGCTCTAATGGGGGGTCCGAGACCCAGTACTTC. Its translation is CASSSNGGSETQYF.

The table lists this clone with a count of one. This chain links TRBV4-3 with TRBJ2-1, with 8 positions matching TRBD1. Germline V gene lookup returns CDR1 LGHNA and CDR2 YSLEER. Trimming took 0 bases from V and 6 from J; bases not matched to a gene: 10. This CDR3 comprises 17 residues. The CDR3 coding sequence is TGCGCCAGCAGCCAAGAAGCCCCAGGGACAGGTGCCAATGAGCAGTTCTTC. Residues: CASSQEAPGTGANEQFF.

Only one count was recorded for this clone. The chain has TRBV5-1 and TRBJ2-1, with 11 positions matching TRBD2. Trimming cost V 1 base and J 3 bases; bases outside gene matches: 6. The germline V gene encodes CDR1 SGHRS and CDR2 YFSETQ. CDR3 length: 17 amino acids. This CDR3 reads CASSLIKTSGDYNEQFF. CDR3 nucleotide sequence: TGCGCCAGCAGCTTGATTAAGACTAGCGGGGACTACAATGAGCAGTTCTTC.

The J gene is TRBJ2-2, the V gene TRBV7-9; 7 bases agree with TRBD2. Trimming at V came to 2 bases and at J to 4 bases, leaving 4 bases not matched to a gene. The CDR3 length is 15 residues. CDR1 is SEHNR, CDR2 FQNEAQ, per germline (reference sequence). This chain's CDR3 is CASSLRGGITGELFF. DNA for the CDR3: TGTGCCAGCAGCTTACGGGGAGGGATCACCGGGGAGCTGTTTTTT. Drawing the rest from reference TRBV7-9 and TRBJ2-2, the complete variable domain is DTGVSQNPRHKITKRGQNVTFRCDPISEHNRLYWYRQTLGQGPEFLTYFQNEAQLEKSRLLSDRFSAERPKGSFSTLEIQRTEQGDSAMYLCASSLRGGITGELFFGEGSRLTVL.

This chain links TRBV28 with TRBJ2-7; no clear D. Trimming removed 3 bases from V and 6 bases from J, with 6 bases in between. CDR3 size: 11 residues. Germline V gene sequence: CDR1 MDHEN, CDR2 SYDVKM. The CDR3 sequence is CASSFRAEQYF. The CDR3 coding sequence is TGTGCCAGCAGTTTTAGAGCCGAGCAGTACTTC.

The rearrangement uses TRBV7-2 and TRBJ1-6; D not certain. The V gene lost 6 bases and the J gene lost 7 bases, with 13 bases spanning the gap. Germline CDR1 is SGHTA and CDR2 is FQGNSA. The CDR3 extends over 14 amino acids. CDR3: CASSLRGENSPLHF. DNA for the CDR3: TGTGCCAGCAGTCTTCGGGGTGAGAATTCACCCCTCCACTTT.

The gene calls are TRBV13 and TRBJ2-3, with 11 bases identical to TRBD1. This CDR3 is built from 19 residues. J gave up 4 bases and V 5 bases, and 17 bases lay outside the gene matches. Germline-derived CDR1 and CDR2 are PRHDT and FYEKMQ (reference sequence). The CDR3 here is CASSPRPGTGGSEADTQYF. Written as DNA, the CDR3 is TGTGCCAGCAGCCCTCGTCCCGGGACAGGGGGAAGTGAGGCAGATACGCAGTATTTT.

CDR3 sequence reads: CSAKRSGEQFF. In nucleotides, the CDR3 is TGCAGTGCTAAAAGATCGGGGGAGCAGTTCTTC. The chain couples TRBV20-1 to TRBJ2-1, with TRBD2 as a possible D gene (5 bases). CDR1 DFQATT and CDR2 SNEGSKA come from the germline V gene (reference sequence). Deletions cut 4 bases from V and 10 bases from J, with 11 bases between. There are 11 residues in the CDR3.

This chain links TRBV16 with TRBJ1-5, with TRBD1 matching 8 bases. J was trimmed by 3 bases and V by 4 bases; bases with no gene match: 5. CDR1 is KGHSY and CDR2 is FQNENV in the germline V gene. The CDR3 contains 15 residues. CDR3 sequence reads: CASSRGQGFNQPQHF. The CDR3, as DNA: TGTGCCAGCAGCCGCGGACAGGGTTTCAATCAGCCCCAGCATTTT.

The chain employs TRBV7-9 and TRBJ1-2; perhaps TRBD1 as D (6 bases). Trimming removed 1 base at V and 7 bases at J, with 10 bases between. The CDR3 sequence is 13 residues long. Germline assignment: CDR1 SEHNR and CDR2 FQNEAQ (reference sequence). The CDR3 sequence is CASSLDSGAGYTF. CDR3 in DNA: TGTGCCAGCAGCTTAGATTCAGGGGCTGGCTACACCTTC.

DNA of the CDR3: TGTGCCAGCAGTGACTTCGGGGGGTCCTCCTACAATGAGCAGTTCTTC. Amino acids: CASSDFGGSSYNEQFF. The chain is built from TRBV6-4 and TRBJ2-1, with 7 bases that match TRBD2. The CDR3 is 16 amino acids. V lost 1 base and J lost 0; bases outside the gene matches: 3. Germline CDR1 is MRHNA and CDR2 is SNTAGT.

The rearrangement joins TRBV19 to TRBJ1-6, with no clear D. This CDR3 spans 15 amino acids. V was clipped by 6 bases and J by 4 bases, with 13 bases between them. The germline gives CDR1 LNHDA, CDR2 SQIVND (reference sequence). This CDR3 reads CASSGSSGYNSPLHF. In DNA, the CDR3 is TGTGCCAGTAGCGGATCATCAGGATATAATTCACCCCTCCACTTT. The full variable domain, with the rest looked up from reference TRBV19 and TRBJ1-6, is DGGITQSPKYLFRKEGQNVTLSCEQNLNHDAMYWYRQDPGQGLRLIYYSQIVNDFQKGDIAEGYSVSREKKESFPLTVTSAQKNPTAFYLCASSGSSGYNSPLHFGNGTRLTVT.

The V gene is TRBV18, the J gene TRBJ2-3; 8 nucleotides match TRBD2. V gave up 3 bases and J gave up 4 bases; unmatched junction bases: 3. Germline CDR1 is KGHSH and CDR2 is LQKENI. The CDR3 loop spans 14 amino acids. The CDR3 here is CASSPPTSADTQYF. The CDR3 DNA reads as TGTGCCAGCTCACCTCCGACTAGCGCAGATACGCAGTATTTT.